The source of this TCR beta chain is a study of STAT5B mutations in CD4+ large granular lymphocyte leukemia. Study findings and constraints: Main leukemic clonotypes were patient-specific, but 20% to 25% appeared at low frequency elsewhere. CD4-sorted patient repertoires seemed more clonal than healthy CD4+ repertoires.

This CDR3 has 15 residues. Germline values: CDR1 SGHVS, CDR2 FNYEAQ. With 3 bases removed from V and 2 bases from J, the gap between germline ends came to 11 bases. To note about this clone: Its antigen is unknown.

Profiling relied on immunoSEQ multiplex PCR, and the TCRdb table lists in-frame clones only, not all of them. The sample includes 30,000 to 40,000 clones, 69% seen only once; the top ten take about 2.5%. Controls came from buffy coats of healthy blood donors. The sequence came from a human donor in good health. V gene TRBV7-6 combines with J gene TRBJ2-1; perhaps TRBD2 as D (6 bases). Sequencing input: CD4+ T cells from blood buffy coats. The CDR3 reads CASSLGGGTYNEQFF. CDR3 bases: TGTGCCAGCAGCTTGGGAGGCGGGACCTACAATGAGCAGTTCTTC.